The 3 T cell receptor beta chains presented below share a single source sample, sequenced in a study of beta chain features in type 1 diabetes. Expressed TCRB transcripts were sequenced, since all the RNA that had been isolated was reverse transcribed. Using immunoSEQ multiplex PCR, the repertoire was profiled, and TCRdb retains in-frame clones only, with some absent. The data hold 500,000 to 700,000 clones, with around 15% observed a single time. Specimen: naive CD4+ T cells from blood. All receptors derive from a man aged 18-30 years in good health.

V is TRBV11-2 and J is TRBJ1-6; D remains unclear. Germline V gives CDR1 SGHAT, CDR2 FQNNGV. The ends were cut back, 0 bases at V and 9 bases at J, with 6 bases in the middle. CDR3 size: 13 residues. CDR3 nucleotide sequence: TGTGCCAGCAGCTTAGAGGGTGGTTCACCCCTCCACTTT. Amino acids: CASSLEGGSPLHF.

This clone turned up a few times. The V gene is TRBV6-5, the J gene TRBJ2-7, with 8 positions matching TRBD1. The CDR3 sequence is 16 residues long. Losses at the gene ends were 0 bases for V and 2 bases for J; bases not matched to a gene: 6. Germline V gene data show CDR1 as MNHEY and CDR2 as SVGAGI. Here the CDR3 reads CASSYSFTGGTYEQYF. The CDR3 bases are TGTGCCAGCAGTTACTCGTTCACAGGGGGGACCTACGAGCAGTACTTC.

This clone has a handful of counts. The genes are TRBV27 and TRBJ2-1, with TRBD2 matching over 7 bases. The CDR3 totals 15 residues. J was trimmed by 0 bases and V by 7 bases; bases with no gene match: 6. CDR1 and CDR2 from the germline V gene are MNHEY and SMNVEV (reference sequence). CDR3 residues: CASNSLAGSYNEQFF. In DNA form, the CDR3 reads TGTGCCAGCAACTCCTTAGCGGGCTCCTACAATGAGCAGTTCTTC.